The clone carrying this T cell receptor beta chain was seen at least ten times. Its specificity is unknown. Patients were all untreated before their thyroid surgery. The sample originates from a study of metastatic and nonmetastatic thyroid tumors. Notes on the study in general: A significant increase in TCR beta diversity was reportedly seen in malignant thyroid tumors relative to benign nodules, in blood and tumor.

TCRdb re-called the PCR reads through MiXCR. The top ten hold about 15% of the sample, which has 25,000 to 30,000 clones, about 15% seen once. V was trimmed by 1 base and J by 4 bases, leaving 11 bases between them. The CDR3 covers 14 residues. Germline CDR1 GTSNPN, CDR2 SVGIG (reference sequence). What was sequenced was blood. The source is a male donor with papillary thyroid cancer or a benign thyroid nodule (not recorded which). Some clones in this sample may be carry-over from other donors' samples. The chain links TRBV30 to TRBJ1-3; D is undetermined. The chain's CDR3 is CAWSAVGPGNTIYF. The CDR3 bases are TGTGCCTGGAGTGCCGTGGGTCCAGGAAACACCATATATTTT.